The 20 T cell receptor beta chains listed next were all sequenced from one sample in a study of human T cells and chemical hapten exposure. Using its own MiXCR run on the RACE reads, TCRdb lists one record per CDR3 protein. The sample includes around 71,000 distinct CDR3 sequences, around 9.5% of them seen just once. Time point noted: patch test 1, 2 weeks after DPC sensitization. Treatment meaning: therapeutic diphenylcyclopropenone sensitization with weekly scalp DPC. The material sequenced was whole blood, taken in connection with sensitization to the hapten diphenylcyclopropenone (DPC). The receptors come from a woman in her forties with alopecia areata. Some clones in this sample may be carry-over from other donors' samples.

This clonotype has only a few counts. The chain joins TRBV7-2 to TRBJ2-6; 8 nucleotides align to TRBD2. The CDR3 extends over 17 amino acids. Trimming cost V 3 bases and J 0 bases; bases outside gene matches: 4. Germline CDR1 is SGHTA and CDR2 is FQGNSA. The CDR3 DNA reads TGTGCCAGCAGCTTGGGCGGGGGGTCCTCTGGGGCCAACGTCCTGACTTTC. Translation: CASSLGGGSSGANVLTF. Together with reference TRBV7-2 and TRBJ2-6, the CDR3 gives the full variable domain: GAGVSQSPSNKVTEKGKDVELRCDPISGHTALYWYRQSLGQGLEFLIYFQGNSAPDKSGLPSDRFSAERTGGSVSTLTIQRTQQEDSAVYLCASSLGGGSSGANVLTFGAGSRLTVL.

This clonotype was seen ten or more times. The J gene is TRBJ1-2, the V gene TRBV27, with D possibly matching TRBD1 (6 bases). Germline V CDR1 and CDR2: MNHEY, SMNVEV (reference sequence). This CDR3 contains 15 residues. V lost 2 bases to trimming and J lost 1 base, with 11 bases between them. DNA of the CDR3: TGTGCCAGCAGTTTAACAGGGTTCAATAACTATGGCTACACCTTC. It yields the protein CASSLTGFNNYGYTF.

This clonotype was counted a few times. This chain links TRBV10-3 with TRBJ2-2; a weak D match, TRBD2 (6 bases). V was shortened by 7 bases and J by 2 bases, with 11 bases between the two germline ends. CDR1 is ENHRY and CDR2 is SYGVKD in the germline V gene. The CDR3 sequence is 14 residues long. The CDR3 sequence is CAITGSHNTGELFF. Written as DNA, the CDR3 is TGTGCCATCACCGGGAGTCATAACACCGGGGAGCTGTTTTTT.

As concerns this clonotype: Because the CDR3 is missing its conserved closing phenylalanine or tryptophan, this is likely a read error. The limits of the CDR3 on the DNA are not certain, so only TCRdb's listed CDR3 is given. This chain connects TRBV11-2 to TRBJ1-2. Germline V gives CDR1 SGHAT, CDR2 FQNNGV. The CDR3 is made up of 10 amino acids, end residues included. The CDR3 reads CASSLCRRPE.

This clonotype was seen at least ten times. The chain uses TRBV6-2 or TRBV6-3 and TRBJ2-3, with D perhaps matching TRBD2 (5 bases). With 2 bases removed from V and 0 bases from J, the gap between germline ends came to 6 bases. CDR3 length equals 14 residues. Germline V gives CDR1 MNHEY, CDR2 SVGEGT. The CDR3 DNA reads as TGTGCCAGCAGTTACGGGAGTAGCACAGATACGCAGTATTTT. Translating gives CASSYGSSTDTQYF.

This clonotype was seen ten or more times. The chain joins TRBV7-2 to TRBJ1-6, with 7 bases aligning to TRBD1. The CDR3 contains 15 residues. Germline assignment: CDR1 SGHTA and CDR2 FQGNSA. The V segment lost 5 bases and the J segment 0 bases; nucleotides outside the gene matches: 1. CDR3 in amino acids: CASSRDSSYNSPLHF. For the CDR3, the DNA is TGTGCCAGCAGCCGGGACAGCTCCTATAATTCACCCCTCCACTTT.

This clonotype was recorded at least ten times. The genes are TRBV7-8 and TRBJ2-5; 7 nucleotides line up with TRBD2. After removal of 7 bases from V and 1 base from J, the junction contained 9 bases not matched to a gene. The length of the CDR3 is 15 residues. The germline V gene encodes CDR1 SGHVS and CDR2 FQNEAQ. The CDR3 nucleotides read TGTGCCAGCACCGCGGTGGGGGGGTCCCAAGAGACCCAGTACTTC. Its translation: CASTAVGGSQETQYF.

The sample holds a few counts of this clonotype. This chain links TRBV5-6 with TRBJ2-3; a possible D gene is TRBD1 (6 bases). The CDR3 contains 14 residues. Germline values: CDR1 SGHDT, CDR2 YYEEEE. The V end was cut by 4 bases, the J end by 4 bases, with 13 bases between. CDR3 protein: CASSDTTGSDTQYF. Written as DNA, the CDR3 is TGTGCCAGCAGCGATACTACAGGGTCAGATACGCAGTATTTT. The full variable domain, completed using reference TRBV5-6 and TRBJ2-3, is DAGVTQSPTHLIKTRGQQVTLRCSPKSGHDTVSWYQQALGQGPQFIFQYYEEEERQRGNFPDRFSGHQFPNYSSELNVNALLLGDSALYLCASSDTTGSDTQYFGPGTRLTVL.

This clonotype was counted ten times or more. V is TRBV18 and J is TRBJ2-7; D call uncertain. Germline-derived CDR1 and CDR2 are KGHSH and LQKENI. This CDR3 region has 13 residues. Deletions cut 6 bases from V and 6 bases from J, with 15 bases between. CDR3 nucleotide sequence: TGTGCCAGCTCCTCACCCAGAGGTGGCGAGCAGTACTTC. Translated, it gives CASSSPRGGEQYF.

The chain carries TRBV7-6 and TRBJ2-3; D is unclear. Per the germline V gene, CDR1 is SGHVS and CDR2 is FNYEAQ. This CDR3 is 14 amino acids long. V shed 5 bases and J shed 6 bases, with 15 bases lying between them. CDR3 loop: CASSTARAPDTQYF. The CDR3 region has the DNA TGTGCCAGCAGCACAGCCCGGGCCCCGGATACGCAGTATTTT.

This clonotype showed up many times. The rearrangement links TRBV7-2 to TRBJ1-6; D not resolved. This CDR3 region has 18 residues. The V gene's germline CDR1 is SGHTA and CDR2 FQGNSA. Deletions cut 0 bases from V and 2 bases from J, with 14 bases between. The CDR3 nucleotides are TGTGCCAGCAGCTTAGCTATGCAAGGCCTTACCTATAATTCACCCCTCCACTTT. Encoded protein: CASSLAMQGLTYNSPLHF.

The V call is TRBV6-2 or TRBV6-3, the J call TRBJ1-2; possibly TRBD1 for D (5 bases). The CDR3 is made up of 13 amino acids. Germline CDR1 and CDR2: MNHEY and SVGEGT. V was pared by 6 bases and J by 5 bases, with 13 bases between. CDR3: CASRYGTPYGYTF. As DNA, the CDR3 is TGTGCCAGCAGATACGGGACTCCGTATGGCTACACCTTC.

The chain employs TRBV6-2 or TRBV6-3 and TRBJ2-1, with 8 bases that match TRBD1. J lost 4 bases, V lost 3 bases, and 5 bases had no gene match. Germline lookup yields CDR1 MNHEY and CDR2 SVGEGT. This CDR3 spans 15 amino acids. The CDR3 DNA reads TGTGCCAGCAGTTATCAGGGGGCTCCGTACAATGAGCAGTTCTTC. Amino acids: CASSYQGAPYNEQFF.

This clonotype has ten or more counts. This sequence joins TRBV6-5 and TRBJ1-1; possibly TRBD1 for D (6 bases). This CDR3 region has 16 residues. Germline-derived CDR1 and CDR2 are MNHEY and SVGAGI. The V end was cut by 5 bases, the J end by 1 base, with 17 bases between. CDR3 sequence reads: CASSPPPGRGNTEAFF. The CDR3 DNA follows: TGTGCCAGCAGTCCACCCCCCGGCAGGGGGAACACTGAAGCTTTCTTT.

This clonotype has a count of ten or more. The rearrangement uses TRBV2 and TRBJ1-1, with D possibly TRBD1 on 5 matching bases. Per germline, CDR1 SNHLY and CDR2 FYNNEI. Trimming stripped 0 bases from V and 0 bases from J, with 11 bases between. The CDR3 loop spans 16 amino acids. CDR3 residues: CASSEAGVYLNTEAFF. The CDR3 coding sequence is TGTGCCAGCAGTGAAGCGGGGGTTTATTTGAACACTGAAGCTTTCTTT.

This clonotype occurred many times. The genes are TRBV28 and TRBJ2-7, with D unclear. CDR3 length equals 14 residues. The V end lost 2 bases, the J end lost 2 bases, and 10 bases lay between the germline ends. The germline V gene encodes CDR1 MDHEN and CDR2 SYDVKM. CDR3 sequence: CASSLARLAYEQYF. The CDR3 DNA reads TGTGCCAGCAGTTTAGCCAGGTTAGCCTACGAGCAGTACTTC.

This clonotype was detected many times. The chain carries TRBV7-9 and TRBJ1-5, with 7 nucleotides matching TRBD1. The V segment lost 4 bases and the J segment 0 bases; nucleotides outside the gene matches: 12. CDR1 is SEHNR and CDR2 is FQNEAQ in the germline V gene (reference sequence). The CDR3 is made up of 18 amino acids. The CDR3 loop is CASSSFLTGISSNQPQHF. The CDR3 bases are TGTGCCAGCAGCTCTTTCCTGACAGGGATATCTAGCAATCAGCCCCAGCATTTT.

This chain connects TRBV7-2 to TRBJ2-1; 9 nucleotides line up with TRBD1. Unmatched junction bases numbered 7, after V lost 5 bases and J lost 8 bases. The germline gives CDR1 SGHTA, CDR2 FQGNSA. CDR3 length: 14 residues. For the CDR3, the DNA is TGTGCCAGCAGCCCTGGACAGGGGAGGGATGAGCAGTTCTTC. Translation gives CASSPGQGRDEQFF.

This clonotype came up many times. The V gene is TRBV6-2 or TRBV6-3, the J gene TRBJ1-5, with unresolved D. V was trimmed by 2 bases and J by 7 bases, leaving 9 bases between them. Germline lookup yields CDR1 MNHEY and CDR2 SVGEGT. This CDR3 contains 13 residues. CDR3 sequence reads: CASSYQTRQPQHF. CDR3 in DNA: TGTGCCAGCAGTTACCAGACCCGACAGCCCCAGCATTTT.

This clonotype was counted a few times. The chain uses TRBV12-3 or TRBV12-4 and TRBJ1-2, with 11 bases identical to TRBD1. V shed 6 bases, J shed 4 bases, and the junction held 4 bases outside the gene matches. This CDR3 has 14 residues. This CDR3 reads CASSLGQGVYGYTF. CDR3 nucleotide sequence: TGTGCCAGCAGCTTGGGACAGGGGGTCTATGGCTACACCTTC.